These 28 T cell receptor beta chains came from one sample sequenced in a study of cytomegalovirus exposure and HLA in healthy donors. Primers included in the PCR were 60 Vbeta and 13 Jbeta primers. Profiling relied on immunoSEQ multiplex PCR, and the TCRdb table lists in-frame clones only, not all of them. The table shows 170,000 or so clones, with about 80% occurring only once. The specimen was PBMCs. The receptors shown here come from a woman aged 40 to 50 in good health and CMV-seronegative.

The chain links TRBV5-1 to TRBJ2-7, with a weak D call TRBD1 (6 bases). Trimming removed 5 bases at V and 1 base at J, with 13 bases between. The CDR3 is 14 residues long. Germline V gives CDR1 SGHRS, CDR2 YFSETQ. The CDR3 region has the DNA TGCGCCAGCAGTAAACAGGGAACTTCCTACGAGCAGTACTTC. Its protein product is CASSKQGTSYEQYF.

The chain employs TRBV6-1 and TRBJ2-7; possibly TRBD1 for D (5 bases). Deletions cut 3 bases from V and 3 bases from J, with 9 bases between. The germline CDR1 and CDR2 sequences are MNHNS and SASEGT. This CDR3 is built from 13 residues. CDR3 in amino acids: CASSEYRIYEQYF. CDR3 nucleotide sequence: TGTGCCAGCAGTGAGTACAGGATCTACGAGCAGTACTTC.

This clone occurred a few times. The chain links TRBV5-1 to TRBJ1-1; possible D gene TRBD1, 6 bases. Between the trimmed V and J ends, which lost 4 bases and 1 base, there was a span of 11 bases. This CDR3 contains 14 residues. Germline V gene lookup returns CDR1 SGHRS and CDR2 YFSETQ. In DNA, the CDR3 is TGCGCCAGCAGCATGGGACACCAGAACACTGAAGCTTTCTTT. Translation gives CASSMGHQNTEAFF.

The chain employs TRBV6-1 and TRBJ1-5; 8 bases agree with TRBD1. Trimming cost V 8 bases and J 4 bases; bases outside gene matches: 1. This CDR3 region has 12 residues. Germline assignment: CDR1 MNHNS and CDR2 SASEGT. The CDR3 DNA is TGTGCCAGCGGGACAGGTAATCAGCCCCAGCATTTT. It is translated as CASGTGNQPQHF.

The genes are TRBV27 and TRBJ2-2; weak D call: TRBD2 (5 bases). The CDR3 sequence is 17 residues long. V was cut by 3 bases and J by 6 bases, with 20 bases left in between. Germline loops: CDR1 MNHEY, CDR2 SMNVEV (reference sequence). CDR3 residues: CASSFPRLALGSGELFF. The CDR3 nucleotides read TGTGCCAGCAGTTTTCCCCGGCTAGCTTTAGGGTCCGGGGAGCTGTTTTTT.

The V call is TRBV6-1, the J call TRBJ1-4; D may be TRBD1 (5 bases). V gave up 5 bases and J gave up 2 bases, with 12 bases separating them. CDR1 and CDR2 from the germline V gene are MNHNS and SASEGT. The length of the CDR3 is 15 residues. The CDR3 sequence: CASSPGTRTNEKLFF. Written as DNA, the CDR3 is TGTGCCAGCAGTCCCGGGACTCGGACTAATGAAAAACTGTTTTTT.

The chain carries TRBV27 and TRBJ1-1; 8 bases fit TRBD1. The germline gives CDR1 MNHEY, CDR2 SMNVEV (reference sequence). The CDR3 length is 17 residues. The V segment lost 3 bases and the J segment 1 base; nucleotides outside the gene matches: 10. In DNA form, the CDR3 reads TGTGCCAGCAGTTTGAGTATCCACAGGGGGGCGAACACTGAAGCTTTCTTT. This encodes CASSLSIHRGANTEAFF.

J is TRBJ2-5 and V is TRBV18; 11 nucleotides align to TRBD2. The V gene end was trimmed by 5 bases and the J gene end by 0 bases; junction bases not matched to a gene: 8. The CDR3 sequence is 17 residues long. The germline V gene has CDR1 KGHSH and CDR2 LQKENI. The CDR3: CASSETSGSLYQETQYF. CDR3 nucleotides: TGTGCCAGCTCAGAAACTAGCGGGAGTCTGTACCAAGAGACCCAGTACTTC.

The chain carries TRBV7-9 and TRBJ1-1; D uncertain. Looked up from germline, CDR1 is SEHNR and CDR2 is FQNEAQ (reference sequence). The CDR3 length is 9 residues. The ends were cut back, 5 bases at V and 7 bases at J, with 2 bases in the middle. CDR3 amino acids: CASSREAFF. DNA for the CDR3: TGTGCCAGCAGCCGTGAAGCTTTCTTT.

This chain links TRBV19 with TRBJ2-1, with 11 positions matching TRBD2. In germline, CDR1 is LNHDA, CDR2 SQIVND (reference sequence). The CDR3 contains 17 residues. V was clipped by 5 bases and J by 4 bases; unmatched bases: 10. The CDR3 loop is CASSGWEASGGYNEQFF. The CDR3 DNA is TGTGCCAGTAGTGGCTGGGAGGCTAGCGGGGGGTACAATGAGCAGTTCTTC.

This chain joins TRBV6-1 and TRBJ1-2, with 9 positions matching TRBD1. Trimming took 4 bases from V and 2 from J; bases not matched to a gene: 5. In germline, CDR1 is MNHNS, CDR2 SASEGT. The length of the CDR3 is 15 residues. The CDR3 DNA reads TGTGCCAGCAGTGCGACAGGGGGGGTCAACTATGGCTACACCTTC. It translates to CASSATGGVNYGYTF.

V and J are TRBV15 and TRBJ1-2; 8 positions match TRBD1. With V trimmed by 0 bases and J by 7 bases, 7 bases remained unmatched. This CDR3 is 15 amino acids long. In germline, CDR1 is LNHNV, CDR2 YYDKDF (reference sequence). The CDR3 DNA follows: TGTGCCACCAGCAGAGATGGTACAGGGGGAAGTGGCTACACCTTC. As protein: CATSRDGTGGSGYTF.

The J gene is TRBJ2-3, the V gene TRBV11-3; 10 bases match TRBD1. With V trimmed by 5 bases and J by 2 bases, 7 bases remained unmatched. The V gene's germline CDR1 is SGHNT and CDR2 YENEEA. CDR3 length: 16 amino acids. The CDR3 region has the DNA TGTGCCAGCAGCGCGGGGACAGGGGTGGCCACAGATACGCAGTATTTT. Protein product: CASSAGTGVATDTQYF.

Points on this clone: A junction boundary mismatches the germline segment, possibly from a read error. The chain is built from TRBV30 and TRBJ2-7, with 9 positions matching TRBD1. The CDR3 runs 13 residues. CDR1 is GTSNPN, CDR2 SVGIG, per germline (reference sequence). This CDR3 is CAWSAPNRDRALF. Written as DNA, the CDR3 is TGTGCCTGGAGTGCCCCCAACCGGGACAGGGCCCTCTTC.

The V call is TRBV2, the J call TRBJ2-5; 8 bases are shared with TRBD2. V dropped 6 bases and J dropped 5; count of bases not matched to a gene: 2. This CDR3 has 12 amino acids. The germline V gene has CDR1 SNHLY and CDR2 FYNNEI. This CDR3 reads CASRRLAETQYF. The CDR3 DNA reads as TGTGCCAGCAGAAGACTAGCGGAGACCCAGTACTTC.

The chain couples TRBV30 to TRBJ1-4; D is possibly TRBD1 (5 bases). V was clipped by 0 bases and J by 7 bases, with 15 bases between them. This CDR3 has 15 amino acids. Germline V gives CDR1 GTSNPN, CDR2 SVGIG (reference sequence). The CDR3 coding sequence is TGTGCCTGGAGTGTACAGGCAGGTCTGGGTGAAAAACTGTTTTTT. Amino acid sequence: CAWSVQAGLGEKLFF.

V is TRBV11-3 and J is TRBJ2-3, with D maybe TRBD1 (6 bases). CDR1 is SGHNT, CDR2 YENEEA, per germline. The CDR3 is made up of 12 amino acids. The ends were cut back, 4 bases at V and 5 bases at J, with 7 bases in the middle. The CDR3: CASSSTGDTQYF. CDR3 bases: TGTGCCAGCAGCTCGACAGGAGATACGCAGTATTTT.

A single count supports this clone. The V gene is TRBV5-4, the J gene TRBJ1-2; D is unclear. The V gene lost 0 bases and the J gene lost 4 bases, with 10 bases spanning the gap. This CDR3 is built from 14 residues. Germline assignment: CDR1 SGHNT and CDR2 YYREEE (reference sequence). CDR3 in amino acids: CASSLDVWAYGYTF. The CDR3 coding sequence is TGTGCCAGCAGCTTGGACGTCTGGGCCTATGGCTACACCTTC.

This sequence joins TRBV30 and TRBJ2-5; TRBD1 aligns across 7 bases. The V gene's germline CDR1 is GTSNPN and CDR2 SVGIG (reference sequence). The V segment lost 5 bases and the J segment 11 bases; nucleotides outside the gene matches: 14. The CDR3 sequence is 13 residues long. The CDR3 is CAWAPGQLGEQYF. DNA for the CDR3: TGTGCCTGGGCCCCGGGACAGTTGGGAGAGCAGTACTTC.

This chain uses TRBV5-6 with TRBJ2-3, with D perhaps matching TRBD2 (5 bases). Per the germline V gene, CDR1 is SGHDT and CDR2 is YYEEEE. V lost 0 bases and J lost 0, with 11 bases in between. This CDR3 comprises 16 residues. CDR3 nucleotides: TGTGCCAGCAGCTTGGGGACTGAACCTAGCACAGATACGCAGTATTTT. This translates into CASSLGTEPSTDTQYF.

This clone came up a few times. The V gene is TRBV5-4, the J gene TRBJ2-5; 8 nucleotides align to TRBD1. The germline V gene encodes CDR1 SGHNT and CDR2 YYREEE (reference sequence). V lost 4 bases, J lost 3 bases, and 8 bases stayed unmatched. The CDR3 sequence is 15 residues long. The CDR3 coding sequence is TGTGCCAGCAGCAGACAGGGGTTCGGGGAAGAGACCCAGTACTTC. Translation: CASSRQGFGEETQYF. Using reference TRBV5-4 and TRBJ2-5 for the parts outside the CDR3, the full variable domain is ETGVTQSPTHLIKTRGQQVTLRCSSQSGHNTVSWYQQALGQGPQFIFQYYREEENGRGNFPPRFSGLQFPNYSSELNVNALELDDSALYLCASSRQGFGEETQYFGPGTRLLVL.

The V gene is TRBV7-8, the J gene TRBJ2-7; a weak D match, TRBD2 (5 bases). Germline CDR1 is SGHVS and CDR2 is FQNEAQ. Trimming took off 5 bases at V and 0 bases at J, with 17 bases between the two ends. The CDR3 consists of 16 residues. The DNA of the CDR3 is TGTGCCAGCAGCCACGGGGTCTCTGGGCGCTCCTACGAGCAGTACTTC. It codes for CASSHGVSGRSYEQYF.

The chain carries TRBV5-1 and TRBJ1-2, with D hard to call. Germline CDR1 reads SGHRS; CDR2 reads YFSETQ. The CDR3 sequence is 17 residues long. Trimming took 4 bases from V and 1 from J, leaving 20 bases between them. The CDR3 DNA sequence: TGCGCCAGCAGCCTGGGGATGGATCCCACAGTTAACTATGGCTACACCTTC. It is translated as CASSLGMDPTVNYGYTF. The full variable domain, with the rest looked up from reference TRBV5-1 and TRBJ1-2, is KAGVTQTPRYLIKTRGQQVTLSCSPISGHRSVSWYQQTPGQGLQFLFEYFSETQRNKGNFPGRFSGRQFSNSRSEMNVSTLELGDSALYLCASSLGMDPTVNYGYTFGSGTRLTVV.

The chain combines TRBV29-1 with TRBJ2-5; 9 nucleotides line up with TRBD1. The DNA end is more similar to TRBJ2-7, so the J call may be wrong. This CDR3 has 13 residues. Germline assignment: CDR1 SQVTM and CDR2 ANQGSEA. The CDR3 is CSVEEGQGYEQYF. The CDR3, as DNA: TGCAGCGTTGAAGAGGGACAGGGCTACGAGCAGTACTTC.

V gene TRBV13 combines with J gene TRBJ1-1, with D possibly being TRBD1 (6 bases). CDR3 length: 13 amino acids. Between the trimmed V and J ends, which lost 7 bases and 7 bases, there was a span of 16 bases. Germline V CDR1 and CDR2: PRHDT, FYEKMQ (reference sequence). The CDR3 sequence is CASTLTPTGEAFF. The CDR3 DNA is TGTGCCAGCACCCTTACCCCGACAGGTGAAGCTTTCTTT.

This chain connects TRBV10-2 to TRBJ1-5; a weak D match, TRBD1 (5 bases). Trimming stripped 8 bases from V and 1 base from J, with 18 bases between. CDR3 length equals 16 residues. Germline V gives CDR1 WSHSY, CDR2 SAAADI. Written as DNA, the CDR3 is TGCGCCAGCCGGGGCGGGGGAGGTGCGAGCAATCAGCCCCAGCATTTT. Its translation: CASRGGGGASNQPQHF.

The CDR3 here is CATSPLSGTHSYEQYF. The CDR3 DNA reads TGTGCCACCAGCCCCCTTTCCGGGACACACTCCTACGAGCAGTACTTC. This chain joins TRBV15 and TRBJ2-7; D might be TRBD1 (6 bases). The V gene lost 5 bases and the J gene lost 0 bases, with 17 bases spanning the gap. Germline-derived CDR1 and CDR2 are LNHNV and YYDKDF (reference sequence). The CDR3 loop spans 16 amino acids.

This sequence joins TRBV5-6 and TRBJ2-2, with D tentatively TRBD1 (5 bases). Germline V lookup: CDR1 SGHDT, CDR2 YYEEEE. V lost 2 bases, J lost 4 bases, and 12 bases lay in between. There are 15 residues in the CDR3. Written as DNA, the CDR3 is TGTGCCAGCAGCTTTAGGGGTGTCGGCACCGGGGAGCTGTTTTTT. Amino acids: CASSFRGVGTGELFF.